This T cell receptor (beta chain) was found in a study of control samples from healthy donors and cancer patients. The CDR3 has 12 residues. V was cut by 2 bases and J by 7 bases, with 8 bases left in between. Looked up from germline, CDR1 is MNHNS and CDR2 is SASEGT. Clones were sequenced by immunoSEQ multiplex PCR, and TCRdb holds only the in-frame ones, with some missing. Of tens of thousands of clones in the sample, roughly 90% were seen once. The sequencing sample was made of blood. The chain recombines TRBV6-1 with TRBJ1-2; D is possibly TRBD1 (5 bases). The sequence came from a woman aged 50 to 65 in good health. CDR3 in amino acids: CASSELQGGYTF. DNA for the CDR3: TGTGCCAGCAGTGAACTTCAGGGTGGCTACACCTTC.